The 9 T cell receptor beta chains in this list originate from one sample, sequenced in a study of CD8 T cells in Susac syndrome. Reverse transcription of roughly 0.5 to 1 ug RNA was carried out with random hexamers. TCRdb re-derived calls from the immunoSEQ multiplex PCR reads in MiXCR, one entry per CDR3 protein. Among more than 150,000 distinct CDR3 sequences, roughly 95% were seen once, and the ten largest hold 0.095% to 0.15%. Sequenced: CD4+ T cells from PBMCs. The receptor source for this set is a human donor with Susac syndrome.

A note on this clonotype: A read error may account for a junction end that differs from germline. V is TRBV4-2 and J is TRBJ2-4; perhaps D is TRBD1 or TRBD2 (5 bases each). CDR3 length: 18 amino acids. CDR1 LGHNA and CDR2 YNFKEQ come from the germline V gene. CDR3 sequence (DNA): TGTGCCAGCAGCCCGTATGGGGCAGGGAGAAACGCCAAAAACACTCAGTACTTC. This gives the protein CASSPYGAGRNAKNTQYF.

The chain recombines TRBV5-4 with TRBJ2-5, with D perhaps matching TRBD1 or TRBD2 (5 bases each). There are 12 residues in the CDR3. Per the germline V gene, CDR1 is SGHNT and CDR2 is YYREEE (reference sequence). V was trimmed by 0 bases and J by 13 bases, leaving 13 bases between them. Here the CDR3 reads CASSLGLGPPYF. The CDR3 DNA sequence: TGTGCCAGCAGCTTGGGGCTGGGACCCCCGTACTTC.

The chain has TRBV12-3 or TRBV12-4 and TRBJ1-1, with a possible D match to TRBD1 (6 bases). The CDR3 consists of 11 residues. V was pared by 7 bases and J by 8 bases, with 11 bases between. The CDR3 spells CASTRTDEAFF. CDR3 DNA: TGTGCCAGCACCCGGACAGACGAAGCTTTCTTT.

The CDR3 DNA follows: TGTGCCAGCAGCTCTATCCCCTCTGGGGCCAACGTCCTGACTTTC. Translated: CASSSIPSGANVLTF. The gene calls are TRBV7-9 and TRBJ2-6, with D hard to call. V was pared by 4 bases and J by 0 bases, with 7 bases between. CDR3 length equals 15 residues. Germline values: CDR1 SEHNR, CDR2 FQNEAQ (reference sequence).

The chain links TRBV7-9 to TRBJ1-4; a weak D match, TRBD1 (5 bases). V shed 3 bases and J shed 7 bases, with 12 bases lying between them. Germline V CDR1 and CDR2: SEHNR, FQNEAQ (reference sequence). The CDR3 has 14 residues. The CDR3 reads CASSFSQEAEKLFF. The CDR3 DNA is TGTGCCAGCAGCTTTTCACAGGAGGCTGAAAAACTGTTTTTT.

The chain recombines TRBV4-1 with TRBJ2-2, with TRBD2 identical over 14 bases. Per germline, CDR1 MGHRA and CDR2 YSYEKL. The CDR3 sequence is 19 residues long. Trimming at V came to 5 bases and at J to 0 bases, leaving 8 bases not matched to a gene. The CDR3 sequence: CASSSPRLAGGPNTGELFF. The CDR3 DNA reads as TGCGCCAGCAGCTCTCCTCGACTAGCGGGGGGGCCGAACACCGGGGAGCTGTTTTTT.

This chain links TRBV9 with TRBJ2-1; 10 bases are a match to TRBD1. The CDR3 extends over 18 amino acids. CDR1 is SGDLS and CDR2 is YYNGEE in the germline V gene. The V segment lost 3 bases and the J segment 0 bases; nucleotides outside the gene matches: 9. DNA of the CDR3: TGTGCCAGCAGCGAGGGACAGGGGCTACATAGCTCCTACAATGAGCAGTTCTTC. Its protein product is CASSEGQGLHSSYNEQFF.

The rearrangement links TRBV19 to TRBJ1-5, with D unresolved. CDR3 length: 10 residues. The germline CDR1 and CDR2 sequences are LNHDA and SQIVND (reference sequence). CDR3 nucleotides: TGTCCAGTTAGCAATCAGCCCCAGCATTTT. Residues: CPVSNQPQHF.

This chain's CDR3 is CSSEGSLWGTEAFF. The DNA of the CDR3 is TGCAGCTCCGAGGGCAGCTTATGGGGCACTGAAGCTTTCTTT. J is TRBJ1-1 and V is TRBV29-1, with D unresolved. V was shortened by 8 bases and J by 4 bases, with 20 bases between the two germline ends. CDR1 and CDR2 from the germline V gene are SQVTM and ANQGSEA. This CDR3 is built from 14 residues.